The entry that follows covers one T cell receptor beta chain sequence. Its target is unknown. The entry originates in a study of chemoradiotherapy in HPV16-positive cancers. Turning to the study itself: Functional T-cell assays on two HPV16-positive patients' cells defined candidate HPV-specific clones and common TCR motifs.

Trimming at V came to 2 bases and at J to 5 bases, leaving 8 bases not matched to a gene. There are 15 residues in the CDR3. CDR1 is SGDLS and CDR2 is YYNGEE in the germline V gene. The study, taken as a whole, reports: Non-HPV-specific T cells did not expand in tumors during treatment, whereas candidate HPV-specific clones and E7-related motifs did. HPV-specific T cells were functionally defined from only a couple of HPV16-positive patients. In HPV16-positive patients, HPV-responsive T-cell expansion tracked better recurrence-free survival.

Method: immunoSEQ multiplex PCR; TCRdb's copy keeps in-frame clones and lacks some. This sample has roughly 14,000 clones, with 65% to 85% found just once. The chain combines TRBV9 with TRBJ2-5, with 8 nucleotides matching TRBD2. The TCR sequence derives from a human donor with HPV-associated anogenital cancer. The sample was taken from a patient who underwent chemoradiotherapy. The CDR3 protein is CASSVSGSSLETQYF. Here the CDR3 DNA reads TGTGCCAGCAGCGTCAGCGGGAGTAGTTTGGAGACCCAGTACTTC.